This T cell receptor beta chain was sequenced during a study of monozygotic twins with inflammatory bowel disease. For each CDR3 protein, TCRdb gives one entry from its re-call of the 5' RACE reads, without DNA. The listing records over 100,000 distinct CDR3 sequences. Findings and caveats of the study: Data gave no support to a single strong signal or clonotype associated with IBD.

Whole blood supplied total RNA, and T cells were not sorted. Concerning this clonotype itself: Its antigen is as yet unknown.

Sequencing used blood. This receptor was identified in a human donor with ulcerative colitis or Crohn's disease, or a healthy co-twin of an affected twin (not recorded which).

CDR3 sequence reads: CASSQAGTPEQFF. The chain uses TRBV3-1 and TRBJ2-1; TCRdb designates TRBD1, a call that cannot be tested without DNA. The CDR3 totals 13 residues. Germline V lookup: CDR1 LGHDT, CDR2 YNNKEL (reference sequence).